This T cell receptor beta chain was recorded in a study of T cell repertoires in cytomegalovirus infection. Across the whole study: Public signatures in TCR beta pointed to CMV infection and matching HLA type. Findings of the study overall: Pooled public TCR beta family frequency picked out CMV carriers with the relevant HLA. Dominant in the ex vivo response were TCR beta clonotypes restricted by HLA-C and specific for CMV.

This clonotype was observed a few times. Its matching antigen is unknown. TCRdb analysed the reads with MiXCR anew, one entry per CDR3 protein. This table has around 740,000 distinct CDR3 sequences, 35% to 45% appearing once. The CDR3 has 11 amino acids. CDR1 SGHVS and CDR2 FNYEAQ come from the germline V gene. Trimming stripped 10 bases from V and 10 bases from J, with 14 bases between. The receptor was isolated from a human donor in good health (CMV status not recorded). Some clones in this sample may be carry-over from other donors' samples. The sequenced sample was PBMCs. V and J are TRBV7-6 and TRBJ2-1; D possibly corresponds to TRBD2 (5 bases). The CDR3 loop reads CAIRTGVEQFF. The CDR3 coding sequence is TGTGCCATCAGAACCGGGGTGGAGCAGTTCTTC.